One and the same sample provided the 29 T cell receptor beta chains below, sequenced in a study of cytomegalovirus exposure and HLA in healthy donors. Libraries were prepared by immunoSEQ multiplex PCR; TCRdb keeps only in-frame clonotypes and omits some of them. The sample shows some 170,000 clones, about 83% of them seen only once. The source material was PBMCs. These receptor sequences come from a woman aged 25 to 39 in good health and CMV-seronegative.

This sequence joins TRBV5-1 and TRBJ2-7; 12 nucleotides align to TRBD2. V dropped 6 bases and J dropped 7; count of bases not matched to a gene: 5. The CDR3 totals 13 residues. Per germline, CDR1 SGHRS and CDR2 YFSETQ. The CDR3 spells CASKWTSGDEQYF. The DNA for the CDR3 is TGCGCCAGCAAGTGGACTAGCGGGGATGAGCAGTACTTC.

This clone was counted between two and nine times. The V gene is TRBV2, the J gene TRBJ2-7, with 12 bases lining up with TRBD2. Germline V gives CDR1 SNHLY, CDR2 FYNNEI. Trimming removed 8 bases from V and 0 bases from J; junction bases left unmatched: 11. The CDR3 totals 17 residues. CDR3 in amino acids: CASLRRTSGKLSYEQYF. The DNA for the CDR3 is TGTGCCAGCCTCCGGAGGACTAGCGGGAAACTCTCCTACGAGCAGTACTTC.

The chain's CDR3 is CASSHKRNIQYF. In DNA form, the CDR3 reads TGTGCCAGCAGCCACAAGCGAAACATTCAGTACTTC. This chain joins TRBV2 and TRBJ2-4, with unresolved D. Germline CDR1 is SNHLY and CDR2 is FYNNEI. V shed 6 bases and J shed 6 bases, with 9 bases lying between them. The CDR3 spans 12 residues.

The genes are TRBV5-1 and TRBJ2-3; 15 bases agree with TRBD2. This CDR3 is 18 amino acids long. Germline trimming cut 4 bases from V and 1 base from J; bases unmatched to any gene: 7. The V gene's germline CDR1 is SGHRS and CDR2 YFSETQ. CDR3 nucleotide sequence: TGCGCCAGCAGCCAAAGGACTAGCGGGGGGGCGGGCACAGATACGCAGTATTTT. Amino acids: CASSQRTSGGAGTDTQYF.

In this sample, this clone turned up once. This chain joins TRBV5-1 and TRBJ1-2; 8 bases match TRBD1. Trimming removed 0 bases from V and 10 bases from J; junction bases left unmatched: 5. CDR3 length: 13 residues. Germline V gene data show CDR1 as SGHRS and CDR2 as YFSETQ. The CDR3 is CASSLGGQAHYTF. CDR3 coding DNA: TGCGCCAGCAGCTTGGGGGGACAGGCCCACTACACCTTC.

This rearrangement joins TRBV6-1 to TRBJ1-6; D possibly corresponds to TRBD1 (5 bases). Trimming took off 5 bases at V and 7 bases at J, with 15 bases between the two ends. Germline CDR1 and CDR2: MNHNS and SASEGT. The CDR3 loop spans 15 amino acids. CDR3 sequence reads: CASSPNTGSNSPLHF. The CDR3 DNA sequence: TGTGCCAGCAGTCCCAATACAGGATCCAATTCACCCCTCCACTTT.

This chain links TRBV27 with TRBJ1-6; possibly TRBD1 for D (5 bases). Trimming removed 0 bases at V and 0 bases at J, with 18 bases between. This CDR3 contains 20 residues. CDR1 and CDR2 (germline): MNHEY, SMNVEV (reference sequence). Here the CDR3 reads CASSLSQGSLESSYNSPLHF. DNA of the CDR3: TGTGCCAGCAGTTTATCGCAGGGATCCCTAGAGAGCTCCTATAATTCACCCCTCCACTTT.

The V and J genes are TRBV4-1 and TRBJ2-7; the D is unclear. V was cut by 1 base and J by 3 bases, with 10 bases left in between. The CDR3 runs to 14 residues. The V gene's germline CDR1 is MGHRA and CDR2 YSYEKL. The CDR3 DNA reads TGCGCCAGCAGCCAAGGCCTCAGGTTCTACGAGCAGTACTTC. It yields the protein CASSQGLRFYEQYF.

The chain uses TRBV19 and TRBJ1-5; 9 bases agree with TRBD1. Trimming removed 5 bases from V and 9 bases from J; junction bases left unmatched: 14. Germline-derived CDR1 and CDR2 are LNHDA and SQIVND (reference sequence). The CDR3 is 16 amino acids. The CDR3 nucleotides read TGTGCCAGTAGTCCCCGAGGTGGGACAGGGAGGAGGCCCCAGCATTTT. Protein sequence: CASSPRGGTGRRPQHF.

In its sample, this clone was seen a few times. The rearrangement links TRBV2 to TRBJ2-7, with D perhaps matching TRBD1 (5 bases). The length of the CDR3 is 12 residues. V lost 4 bases and J 4 bases, leaving 8 bases between the germline ends. Per the germline V gene, CDR1 is SNHLY and CDR2 is FYNNEI. The CDR3 coding sequence is TGTGCCAGCAGTGGGGGCCAATACGAGCAGTACTTC. Encoded protein: CASSGGQYEQYF.

This clone has only one observation. The chain uses TRBV5-6 and TRBJ1-2, with 7 bases lining up with TRBD1. The junction had 6 bases not matched to a gene; V was cut back by 3 bases and J by 4 bases. The CDR3 length is 14 residues. From germline, CDR1 is SGHDT and CDR2 YYEEEE. Here the CDR3 DNA reads TGTGCCAGCAGCTGGGGACAGTCGTTCTATGGCTACACCTTC. As protein: CASSWGQSFYGYTF. Using reference TRBV5-6 and TRBJ1-2 for the parts outside the CDR3, the full variable domain is DAGVTQSPTHLIKTRGQQVTLRCSPKSGHDTVSWYQQALGQGPQFIFQYYEEEERQRGNFPDRFSGHQFPNYSSELNVNALLLGDSALYLCASSWGQSFYGYTFGSGTRLTVV.

This clone was counted only a few times. The chain uses TRBV27 and TRBJ1-2, with 8 nucleotides matching TRBD1. Germline V gives CDR1 MNHEY, CDR2 SMNVEV (reference sequence). The CDR3 sequence is 14 residues long. V was pared by 6 bases and J by 7 bases, with 10 bases of the junction left unmatched. CDR3 residues: CASRPGRGQGGYTF. DNA of the CDR3: TGTGCCAGCAGACCGGGCAGGGGGCAGGGTGGCTACACCTTC.

This chain joins TRBV7-8 and TRBJ2-5; TRBD2 agrees at 12 bases. The CDR3 covers 18 residues. CDR1 and CDR2 from the germline V gene are SGHVS and FQNEAQ. V lost 2 bases, J lost 1 base, and 8 bases stayed unmatched. The CDR3 reads CASSLSTSGGPVQETQYF. Written as DNA, the CDR3 is TGTGCCAGCAGCTTAAGCACTAGCGGGGGGCCAGTCCAAGAGACCCAGTACTTC. Looking up the rest from reference TRBV7-8 and TRBJ2-5 gives the full variable domain: GAGVSQSPRYKVAKRGQDVALRCDPISGHVSLFWYQQALGQGPEFLTYFQNEAQLDKSGLPSDRFFAERPEGSVSTLKIQRTQQEDSAVYLCASSLSTSGGPVQETQYFGPGTRLLVL.

The chain links TRBV5-1 to TRBJ1-2; 8 nucleotides agree with TRBD1. With V trimmed by 4 bases and J by 7 bases, 6 bases remained unmatched. The germline CDR1 and CDR2 sequences are SGHRS and YFSETQ. This CDR3 has 13 residues. The CDR3 loop is CASSAGQGTGYTF. In DNA form, the CDR3 reads TGCGCCAGCAGCGCCGGACAGGGAACTGGCTACACCTTC. Filled out from reference TRBV5-1 and TRBJ1-2, the complete variable domain reads KAGVTQTPRYLIKTRGQQVTLSCSPISGHRSVSWYQQTPGQGLQFLFEYFSETQRNKGNFPGRFSGRQFSNSRSEMNVSTLELGDSALYLCASSAGQGTGYTFGSGTRLTVV.

This clone has a single count. This rearrangement joins TRBV7-9 to TRBJ2-3; D possibly corresponds to TRBD1 (6 bases). The ends were cut back, 5 bases at V and 0 bases at J, with 12 bases in the middle. The CDR3 has 15 residues. The germline gives CDR1 SEHNR, CDR2 FQNEAQ (reference sequence). The CDR3 nucleotides are TGTGCCAGCAGCCCCGGAGACAGGAGCACAGATACGCAGTATTTT. Translated, it gives CASSPGDRSTDTQYF. Looking up the rest from reference TRBV7-9 and TRBJ2-3 gives the full variable domain: DTGVSQNPRHKITKRGQNVTFRCDPISEHNRLYWYRQTLGQGPEFLTYFQNEAQLEKSRLLSDRFSAERPKGSFSTLEIQRTEQGDSAMYLCASSPGDRSTDTQYFGPGTRLTVL.

CDR3 amino acids: CASSEQEGSSYEQYF. The CDR3 nucleotides read TGTGCCAGCAGTGAACAGGAGGGGAGCTCCTACGAGCAGTACTTC. V is TRBV6-1 and J is TRBJ2-7, with D possibly being TRBD2 (6 bases). Trimming removed 2 bases from V and 0 bases from J, with 11 bases in between. The CDR3 contains 15 residues. Germline V CDR1 and CDR2: MNHNS, SASEGT.

The chain uses TRBV9 and TRBJ2-1; 8 nucleotides line up with TRBD2. Germline lookup yields CDR1 SGDLS and CDR2 YYNGEE. The V and J ends lost 0 bases and 10 bases, in that order; junction bases with no gene match: 9. This CDR3 spans 15 amino acids. This CDR3 reads CASSVGGRGVGEQFF. The CDR3 region has the DNA TGTGCCAGCAGCGTAGGGGGGCGGGGGGTTGGAGAGCAGTTCTTC.

V usage is TRBV9 and J usage is TRBJ2-3; no firm D call. Trimming pared 0 bases from V and 6 bases from J, leaving 8 bases between. The germline CDR1 and CDR2 sequences are SGDLS and YYNGEE. The CDR3 loop spans 13 amino acids. DNA of the CDR3: TGTGCCAGCAGCGTAGGGCTCGGGGATACGCAGTATTTT. It encodes CASSVGLGDTQYF.

This sequence joins TRBV9 and TRBJ1-2; D is possibly TRBD1 (5 bases). In germline, CDR1 is SGDLS, CDR2 YYNGEE. The CDR3 spans 14 residues. Trimming took off 3 bases at V and 4 bases at J, with 13 bases between the two ends. Here the CDR3 DNA reads TGTGCCAGCAGCGCTCGTTCCAGGGCCTATGGCTACACCTTC. Its translation: CASSARSRAYGYTF.

This chain connects TRBV9 to TRBJ1-5; D ambiguous. With 0 bases removed from V and 5 bases from J, the gap between germline ends came to 9 bases. Germline-derived CDR1 and CDR2 are SGDLS and YYNGEE. There are 14 residues in the CDR3. The CDR3 sequence: CASSVGLVDQPQHF. The DNA for the CDR3 is TGTGCCAGCAGCGTAGGGCTAGTTGATCAGCCCCAGCATTTT.

The V and J genes are TRBV6-1 and TRBJ2-3; D unclear. The V gene lost 2 bases and the J gene lost 2 bases, with 8 bases spanning the gap. CDR3 length equals 14 residues. Germline V gene data show CDR1 as MNHNS and CDR2 as SASEGT. CDR3 bases: TGTGCCAGCAGTGAACTTGGCCACACAGATACGCAGTATTTT. Its protein is CASSELGHTDTQYF.

This chain uses TRBV2 with TRBJ2-7; D not certain. The CDR3 is 15 amino acids. Looked up from germline, CDR1 is SNHLY and CDR2 is FYNNEI. Trimming took off 4 bases at V and 0 bases at J, with 13 bases between the two ends. The CDR3 loop is CASSGSGPTSYEQYF. The CDR3, as DNA: TGTGCCAGCAGTGGATCAGGTCCTACCTCCTACGAGCAGTACTTC.

This sequence joins TRBV19 and TRBJ2-7, with D possibly TRBD1 on 6 matching bases. The CDR3 loop spans 13 amino acids. Germline V CDR1 and CDR2: LNHDA, SQIVND (reference sequence). Trimming cost V 4 bases and J 3 bases, with 10 bases left between them. CDR3 residues: CASSTLQGYEQYF. CDR3 DNA sequence: TGTGCCAGTAGTACTTTACAGGGCTACGAGCAGTACTTC.

This clone has just a few counts. CDR3 amino acids: CASSIQGYEQYF. Here the CDR3 DNA reads TGTGCCAGCAGCATACAGGGCTACGAGCAGTACTTC. This chain links TRBV9 with TRBJ2-7, with D possibly TRBD1 on 6 matching bases. Looked up from germline, CDR1 is SGDLS and CDR2 is YYNGEE. The ends were cut back, 4 bases at V and 3 bases at J, with 8 bases in the middle. The CDR3 is 12 amino acids. The whole variable domain, filled in from reference TRBV9 and TRBJ2-7, reads DSGVTQTPKHLITATGQRVTLRCSPRSGDLSVYWYQQSLDQGLQFLIQYYNGEERAKGNILERFSAQQFPDLHSELNLSSLELGDSALYFCASSIQGYEQYFGPGTRLTVT.

V and J are TRBV5-1 and TRBJ2-5; D remains unclear. The CDR3 contains 13 residues. The ends were cut back, 2 bases at V and 3 bases at J, with 8 bases in the middle. Germline CDR1 and CDR2: SGHRS and YFSETQ. In DNA, the CDR3 is TGCGCCAGCAGCTTACTGACAAAAGAGACCCAGTACTTC. Protein: CASSLLTKETQYF.

This chain links TRBV9 with TRBJ2-2; no clear D gene. CDR1 SGDLS and CDR2 YYNGEE come from the germline V gene. The CDR3 length is 15 residues. Trimming pared 4 bases from V and 1 base from J, leaving 11 bases between. The CDR3 protein is CASSQHPGNTGELFF. The CDR3 DNA is TGTGCCAGCAGCCAACACCCAGGGAACACCGGGGAGCTGTTTTTT.

The chain combines TRBV30 with TRBJ1-1; perhaps TRBD1 as D (5 bases). Germline V gives CDR1 GTSNPN, CDR2 SVGIG (reference sequence). V gave up 1 base and J gave up 4 bases, with 13 bases separating them. The CDR3 sequence is 14 residues long. The CDR3 DNA sequence: TGTGCCTGGAGTGGGGCGGGGGGTCTCACTGAAGCTTTCTTT. As protein: CAWSGAGGLTEAFF.

The chain uses TRBV2 and TRBJ1-4, with unresolved D. In germline, CDR1 is SNHLY, CDR2 FYNNEI. The CDR3 has 14 residues. Trimming took 4 bases from V and 8 from J, leaving 14 bases between them. The CDR3 DNA reads as TGTGCCAGCAGTGTGATAACGAACAGCGAAAAACTGTTTTTT. Its protein product is CASSVITNSEKLFF.

V and J are TRBV2 and TRBJ1-1, with 7 bases identical to TRBD1. Trimming cost V 6 bases and J 6 bases; bases outside gene matches: 10. The CDR3 is 14 amino acids. Germline V gives CDR1 SNHLY, CDR2 FYNNEI. The CDR3 DNA sequence: TGTGCCAGCAGGAGGGAGAGTCAGGGGGCTGAAGCTTTCTTT. This translates into CASRRESQGAEAFF.